Following are 32 T cell receptor beta chains from one sample sequenced in a study of T cell responses to AZD1222 COVID-19 vaccine. Clones were read by immunoSEQ multiplex PCR, and TCRdb kept only the in-frame ones, dropping some. The repertoire holds 100,000 to 150,000 clones, with 87% as singletons. The material sequenced was peripheral blood, taken on day 0 of AZD1222 vaccination. The receptors were sampled from an adult in good health.

This chain links TRBV18 with TRBJ2-5; 9 positions agree with TRBD2. From germline, CDR1 is KGHSH and CDR2 LQKENI. The trim removed 6 bases at V and 5 bases at J, leaving 7 bases unmatched. The CDR3 has 14 amino acids. For the CDR3, the DNA is TGTGCCAGCTCGCGCGCGGGGGGGCTTGAGACCCAGTACTTC. This translates into CASSRAGGLETQYF.

The chain employs TRBV28 and TRBJ2-7; 7 nucleotides agree with TRBD2. Losses at the gene ends were 3 bases for V and 2 bases for J; bases not matched to a gene: 4. CDR3 size: 14 residues. Looked up from germline, CDR1 is MDHEN and CDR2 is SYDVKM. DNA of the CDR3: TGTGCCAGCAGTTTGGAACTAGCGCCCTACGAGCAGTACTTC. Protein sequence: CASSLELAPYEQYF.

For this clone: The final CDR3 position lacks the conserved phenylalanine or tryptophan, pointing to a likely read error. Because the CDR3's place on the DNA is in doubt, the DNA is left out and the CDR3 is given as listed by TCRdb. The rearrangement joins TRBV12-3 or TRBV12-4 to TRBJ1-2; the D call of TRBD1 is as the table states it, not checked on the DNA. The CDR3 is 11 residues long, counting both termini. CDR3 loop: CASSLMGRSII.

V gene TRBV2 combines with J gene TRBJ1-2; weak D call: TRBD1 (6 bases). CDR1 SNHLY and CDR2 FYNNEI come from the germline V gene. The CDR3 has 14 residues. The V end was cut by 9 bases, the J end by 8 bases, with 22 bases between. The CDR3 DNA follows: TGTGCCAGTTCGGGACAAGGGGGAATTACGGGCTACACCTTC. Amino acids: CASSGQGGITGYTF. The whole variable domain, remainder taken from reference TRBV2 and TRBJ1-2, is EPEVTQTPSHQVTQMGQEVILRCVPISNHLYFYWYRQILGQKVEFLVSFYNNEISEKSEIFDDQFSVERPDGSNFTLKIRSTKLEDSAMYFCASSGQGGITGYTFGSGTRLTVV.

The chain employs TRBV9 and TRBJ2-7; 13 nucleotides align to TRBD2. Germline V gene lookup returns CDR1 SGDLS and CDR2 YYNGEE. Trimming removed 2 bases from V and 10 bases from J; junction bases left unmatched: 9. The CDR3 loop spans 15 amino acids. The CDR3 DNA reads TGTGCCAGCAGCGTCCCACTAGCGGGAGGGCCCGCACAGTACTTC. It is translated as CASSVPLAGGPAQYF.

V usage is TRBV28 and J usage is TRBJ1-1; D unclear. CDR3 length equals 12 residues. Germline assignment: CDR1 MDHEN and CDR2 SYDVKM. V was cut by 10 bases and J by 5 bases, with 14 bases left in between. CDR3 bases: TGTGCCACCCAGCTGGGGTGGACTGAAGCTTTCTTT. This translates into CATQLGWTEAFF.

The V call is TRBV19, the J call TRBJ1-4; unclear D gene. The CDR3 totals 13 residues. The V end lost 3 bases, the J end lost 8 bases, and 10 bases lay between the germline ends. Germline values: CDR1 LNHDA, CDR2 SQIVND (reference sequence). In nucleotides, the CDR3 is TGTGCCAGTAGTATTGGAGGATGGGAAAAACTGTTTTTT. Its translation: CASSIGGWEKLFF.

This clone was seen more than once but under ten times. The J gene is TRBJ2-1, the V gene TRBV3-1 (or the pseudogene TRBV3-2), with D unclear. This CDR3 has 16 amino acids. Germline assignment: CDR1 LGHDT and CDR2 YNNKEL (reference sequence). The V gene lost 5 bases and the J gene lost 0 bases, with 14 bases spanning the gap. As DNA, the CDR3 is TGTGCCAGCAGCGAGAAGCAGATGAGCTCCTACAATGAGCAGTTCTTC. It is translated as CASSEKQMSSYNEQFF.

The chain has TRBV5-1 and TRBJ1-1; 8 nucleotides match TRBD1. CDR3 size: 13 residues. Germline assignment: CDR1 SGHRS and CDR2 YFSETQ. After removal of 5 bases from V and 8 bases from J, the junction contained 8 bases not matched to a gene. CDR3 DNA: TGCGCCAGCAGGGAGGACAGGGCGTACGAAGCTTTCTTT. Translated, it gives CASREDRAYEAFF.

The CDR3 DNA is TGTGCCAGCAGTTTACGTGACACCTACGAGCAGTACTTC. Residues: CASSLRDTYEQYF. The rearrangement links TRBV27 to TRBJ2-7; D not certain. Germline CDR1 MNHEY, CDR2 SMNVEV (reference sequence). V dropped 2 bases and J dropped 2 bases, with 7 bases sitting between them. This CDR3 contains 13 residues.

This chain connects TRBV6-5 to TRBJ1-2; TRBD1 agrees at 11 bases. Germline V CDR1 and CDR2: MNHEY, SVGAGI. The length of the CDR3 is 14 residues. Germline trimming cut 6 bases from V and 7 bases from J; bases unmatched to any gene: 7. The CDR3, as DNA: TGTGCCAGCAGCCTCGGGACAGGGGGTTTTGGCTACACCTTC. Residues: CASSLGTGGFGYTF.

The chain is built from TRBV5-4 and TRBJ2-6; D gene uncertain. Per the germline V gene, CDR1 is SGHNT and CDR2 is YYREEE (reference sequence). The CDR3 is 17 residues long. The ends were cut back, 4 bases at V and 4 bases at J, with 18 bases in the middle. The CDR3 region is CASSPPLRNAGANVLTF. For the CDR3, the DNA is TGTGCCAGCAGCCCTCCGCTCCGGAATGCCGGGGCCAACGTCCTGACTTTC.

The genes are TRBV4-3 and TRBJ2-1; TRBD2 agrees at 8 bases. This CDR3 has 17 residues. V lost 0 bases and J lost 6; bases outside the gene matches: 10. Germline CDR1 and CDR2: LGHNA and YSLEER. The CDR3 region has the DNA TGCGCCAGCAGCCAAGATTCGATTAGCGGGATCCCCAATGAGCAGTTCTTC. Protein product: CASSQDSISGIPNEQFF.

The chain is built from TRBV10-3 and TRBJ2-3; D is possibly TRBD1 or TRBD2 (5 bases each). The V gene lost 7 bases and the J gene lost 6 bases, with 20 bases spanning the gap. Germline V gene data show CDR1 as ENHRY and CDR2 as SYGVKD. The CDR3 totals 15 residues. CDR3 sequence reads: CAITEGLARDDTQYF. As DNA, the CDR3 is TGTGCCATCACCGAGGGGCTAGCCCGCGATGATACGCAGTATTTT.

The gene calls are TRBV5-1 and TRBJ1-1, with D tentatively TRBD1 (5 bases). The CDR3 contains 13 residues. The V gene's germline CDR1 is SGHRS and CDR2 YFSETQ. V lost 0 bases to trimming and J lost 11 bases, with 14 bases between them. CDR3 residues: CASSLAAGLEAFF. The CDR3, as DNA: TGCGCCAGCAGCTTGGCGGCGGGGCTTGAGGCTTTCTTT. The whole variable domain, filled in from reference TRBV5-1 and TRBJ1-1, reads KAGVTQTPRYLIKTRGQQVTLSCSPISGHRSVSWYQQTPGQGLQFLFEYFSETQRNKGNFPGRFSGRQFSNSRSEMNVSTLELGDSALYLCASSLAAGLEAFFGQGTRLTVV.

This clone was detected only a few times. The DNA of the CDR3 is TGCGCCAGCAGCTTGGGACAGATGAACACTGAAGCTTTCTTT. Protein: CASSLGQMNTEAFF. The V gene is TRBV5-1, the J gene TRBJ1-1; D may be TRBD1 (5 bases). Per germline, CDR1 SGHRS and CDR2 YFSETQ. Trimming pared 0 bases from V and 0 bases from J, leaving 6 bases between. This CDR3 has 14 residues. Using reference TRBV5-1 and TRBJ1-1 for the parts outside the CDR3, the full variable domain is KAGVTQTPRYLIKTRGQQVTLSCSPISGHRSVSWYQQTPGQGLQFLFEYFSETQRNKGNFPGRFSGRQFSNSRSEMNVSTLELGDSALYLCASSLGQMNTEAFFGQGTRLTVV.

J is TRBJ1-2 and V is TRBV3-1 (or the pseudogene TRBV3-2); 7 nucleotides agree with TRBD1. The CDR3 contains 14 residues. From germline, CDR1 is LGHDT and CDR2 YNNKEL (reference sequence). With 1 base clipped from V and 4 bases from J, the junction kept 3 bases outside the gene matches. This CDR3 is CASSQATGTYGYTF. As DNA, the CDR3 is TGTGCCAGCAGCCAAGCGACAGGGACCTATGGCTACACCTTC.

The chain recombines TRBV5-1 with TRBJ2-7; 8 bases fit TRBD2. The V gene end was trimmed by 3 bases and the J gene end by 3 bases; junction bases not matched to a gene: 8. Germline-derived CDR1 and CDR2 are SGHRS and YFSETQ. The CDR3 totals 15 residues. The CDR3 coding sequence is TGCGCCAGCAGCTCTCCTGGCGGGAGGAGCTACGAGCAGTACTTC. Its translation: CASSSPGGRSYEQYF.

The V and J genes are TRBV27 and TRBJ2-1; D may be TRBD2 (5 bases). The germline gives CDR1 MNHEY, CDR2 SMNVEV (reference sequence). The V end lost 6 bases, the J end lost 8 bases, and 20 bases lay between the germline ends. The CDR3 runs to 15 residues. CDR3 nucleotides: TGTGCCAGCAGACACTCAGGACTCCCGAGGGATGAGCAGTTCTTC. Protein product: CASRHSGLPRDEQFF.

CDR3 in amino acids: CASSPGQDWSSTNEKLFF. In nucleotides, the CDR3 is TGTGCCAGCAGCCCCGGGCAGGATTGGTCCTCAACTAATGAAAAACTGTTTTTT. The V gene is TRBV7-3, the J gene TRBJ1-4; no clear D gene. Germline CDR1 reads SGHTA; CDR2 reads FQGTGA. This CDR3 is built from 18 residues. V lost 5 bases and J lost 0, with 19 bases in between.

The sample holds a few counts of this clone. The V and J genes are TRBV5-1 and TRBJ1-1; D not resolved. V lost 0 bases, J lost 1 base, and 10 bases lay in between. The CDR3 loop spans 15 amino acids. The germline V gene encodes CDR1 SGHRS and CDR2 YFSETQ. CDR3: CASSLGNGQNTEAFF. CDR3 DNA: TGCGCCAGCAGCTTGGGGAACGGCCAGAACACTGAAGCTTTCTTT.

The CDR3 DNA sequence: TGTGCCAGCAGGTCCCCTAGCGGGAGGGCCTTCGAGCAGTACTTC. Translation gives CASRSPSGRAFEQYF. The chain is built from TRBV28 and TRBJ2-7; 12 bases line up with TRBD2. Trimming took 6 bases from V and 6 from J; bases not matched to a gene: 9. The V gene's germline CDR1 is MDHEN and CDR2 SYDVKM. The CDR3 loop spans 15 amino acids.

As concerns this clone: Other DNA sequences from this sample encode an identical CDR3 as well. The chain employs TRBV5-4 and TRBJ2-7; D call uncertain. Germline assignment: CDR1 SGHNT and CDR2 YYREEE (reference sequence). V was cut by 0 bases and J by 4 bases, with 2 bases left in between. This CDR3 comprises 11 residues. For the CDR3, the DNA is TGTGCCAGCAGCTTGGGGTACGAGCAGTACTTC. Translation gives CASSLGYEQYF.

This clone was seen a handful of times. The chain has TRBV14 and TRBJ2-1; 7 bases align to TRBD2. Germline-derived CDR1 and CDR2 are SGHDN and FVKESK. V shed 2 bases, J shed 4 bases, and the junction held 14 bases outside the gene matches. The CDR3 spans 18 residues. CDR3 nucleotide sequence: TGTGCCAGCAGCCAATCCCTTAGGAGGCTAGCGGTGTACAATGAGCAGTTCTTC. Residues: CASSQSLRRLAVYNEQFF.

Details on this clone: Germline and junction disagree at one end, which may indicate a read error. The V and J genes are TRBV6-2 or TRBV6-3 and TRBJ2-3; 11 bases map to TRBD1. Germline V gives CDR1 MNHEY, CDR2 SVGEGT. The length of the CDR3 is 15 residues. The CDR3 coding sequence is TGTGCCAGCAGCTACTGGGGACAGGGGGCAGATACGCAGTATTTT. Translated, it gives CASSYWGQGADTQYF.

The chain links TRBV10-3 to TRBJ1-1; D gene uncertain. Germline CDR1 and CDR2: ENHRY and SYGVKD. The CDR3 loop spans 12 amino acids. V shed 10 bases and J shed 4 bases, with 13 bases lying between them. CDR3 DNA sequence: TGTGCCACCCTAGAGGTGGGCACTGAAGCTTTCTTT. Residues: CATLEVGTEAFF.

The CDR3 DNA reads TGTGCCAGCAGCCAAGATCTCCAGGGGAGGGACATTCAGTACTTC. This encodes CASSQDLQGRDIQYF. The V gene is TRBV3-1 (or the pseudogene TRBV3-2), the J gene TRBJ2-4, with D maybe TRBD2 (7 bases). Trimming removed 0 bases at V and 8 bases at J, with 14 bases between. This CDR3 region has 15 residues. Germline loops: CDR1 LGHDT, CDR2 YNNKEL (reference sequence).

V is TRBV19 and J is TRBJ1-2; tentative D call: TRBD1 (6 bases). Germline CDR1 LNHDA, CDR2 SQIVND (reference sequence). The CDR3 spans 13 residues. V lost 5 bases and J lost 4, with 11 bases in between. The CDR3 nucleotides read TGTGCCAGTAGTCCGGAGGGGGTCTATGGCTACACCTTC. Its translation is CASSPEGVYGYTF.

This chain connects TRBV4-1 to TRBJ2-7; 7 bases align to TRBD2. Germline CDR1 reads MGHRA; CDR2 reads YSYEKL. The CDR3 totals 13 residues. J lost 6 bases, V lost 6 bases, and 8 bases had no gene match. The chain's CDR3 is CASSRGDRSEQYF. CDR3 nucleotide sequence: TGCGCCAGCAGTCGGGGGGATCGGTCCGAGCAGTACTTC.

The rearrangement links TRBV6-1 to TRBJ1-3; D uncertain. CDR3 length: 16 amino acids. V dropped 1 base and J dropped 4 bases, with 14 bases sitting between them. Germline V gives CDR1 MNHNS, CDR2 SASEGT. CDR3 nucleotides: TGTGCCAGCAGTGAAGAGAGAGGGCCAAACGGAAACACCATATATTTT. It yields the protein CASSEERGPNGNTIYF.

CDR3 loop: CASSLDLGGYTF. The CDR3 bases are TGTGCCAGCAGTCTAGACTTGGGAGGCTACACCTTC. The chain links TRBV12-3 or TRBV12-4 to TRBJ1-2; D is unresolved. The V end lost 5 bases, the J end lost 8 bases, and 12 bases lay between the germline ends. There are 12 residues in the CDR3.

The chain is built from TRBV19 and TRBJ2-2; D unclear. The germline V and J ends were trimmed by 0 bases and 11 bases, with 13 bases remaining between them. The CDR3 extends over 14 amino acids. Germline loops: CDR1 LNHDA, CDR2 SQIVND (reference sequence). The CDR3, as DNA: TGTGCCAGTAGTATAGATCTCCACCGGGCCGAGCTGTTTTTT. It is translated as CASSIDLHRAELFF.